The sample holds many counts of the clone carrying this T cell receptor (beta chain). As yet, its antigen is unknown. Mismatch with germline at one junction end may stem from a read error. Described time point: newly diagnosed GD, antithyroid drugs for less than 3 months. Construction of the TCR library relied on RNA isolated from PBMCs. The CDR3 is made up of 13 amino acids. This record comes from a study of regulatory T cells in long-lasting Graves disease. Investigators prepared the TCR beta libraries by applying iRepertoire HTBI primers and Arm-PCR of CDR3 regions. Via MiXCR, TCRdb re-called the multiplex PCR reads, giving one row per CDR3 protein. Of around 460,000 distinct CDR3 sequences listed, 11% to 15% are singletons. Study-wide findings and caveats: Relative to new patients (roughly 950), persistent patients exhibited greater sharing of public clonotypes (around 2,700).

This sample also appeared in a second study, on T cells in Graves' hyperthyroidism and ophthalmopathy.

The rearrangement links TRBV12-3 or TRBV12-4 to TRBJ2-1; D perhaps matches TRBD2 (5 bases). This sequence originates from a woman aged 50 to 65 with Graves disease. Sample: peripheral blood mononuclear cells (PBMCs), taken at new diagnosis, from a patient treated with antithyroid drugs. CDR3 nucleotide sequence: TGTGCCAGCAGCTTAGGACTTGTCAATGAGCAGTTCTTC. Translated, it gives CASSLGLVNEQFF.